This T cell receptor (beta chain) is drawn from a study of blood T cell repertoires in COVID-19. Here immunoSEQ multiplex PCR was the method, and the copy in TCRdb shows in-frame clones only, minus some. This sample yields around 400,000 clones, of which around 92% are seen a single time; approximately 1.5% belongs to the top ten. Researchers sorted participants into cohorts using their self-reported clinical history. Donors of Cohort 3 who recovered were those that had two negative PCRs, clearance, or symptom resolution. CDR1 is SGHAT and CDR2 is FQNNGV in the germline V gene. The CDR3 is made up of 17 amino acids. The junction had 6 bases not matched to a gene; V was cut back by 6 bases and J by 1 base.

The V and J genes are TRBV11-2 and TRBJ2-1; TRBD2 aligns across 13 bases. Input material: PBMCs or T cells enriched from blood (not recorded which). This sequence originates from a woman aged 30 to 39 who had recovered from COVID-19. For the CDR3, the DNA is TGTGCCAGCAGAAGACTAGCGGGAGGTGGATCCTACAATGAGCAGTTCTTC. Protein product: CASRRLAGGGSYNEQFF.